Shown below are 21 T cell receptor beta chains from a single sample sequenced in a study of blood T cell repertoires in COVID-19. Sequenced by immunoSEQ multiplex PCR; TCRdb stores in-frame clones only, minus some. The sample has roughly 70,000 clones; about 88% are singletons. Sequences were obtained from peripheral blood. The origin of the receptors is a man between 65 and 79 years old with active or convalescent COVID-19.

This clone is a singleton in its sample. The genes are TRBV28 and TRBJ2-5; the D gene is possibly TRBD1 (5 bases). Trimming cost V 8 bases and J 9 bases, with 16 bases left between them. The germline gives CDR1 MDHEN, CDR2 SYDVKM. The CDR3 contains 12 residues. CDR3 in amino acids: CASWGGPKAQYF. Written as DNA, the CDR3 is TGTGCCAGCTGGGGCGGCCCGAAGGCCCAGTACTTC.

The CDR3 DNA sequence: TGTGCCAGCACCAGGGAAGCCTACGAGCAGTACTTC. It codes for CASTREAYEQYF. The chain uses TRBV28 and TRBJ2-7; TRBD1 is a possible D gene (5 bases). Trimming removed 7 bases at V and 2 bases at J, with 9 bases between. There are 12 residues in the CDR3. CDR1 and CDR2 from the germline V gene are MDHEN and SYDVKM.

V usage is TRBV6-5 and J usage is TRBJ2-1, with D possibly TRBD2 on 5 matching bases. The CDR3 is 14 amino acids. The V gene lost 8 bases and the J gene lost 7 bases, with 18 bases spanning the gap. Germline V CDR1 and CDR2: MNHEY, SVGAGI. CDR3 region: CASSGRGRANEQFF. The CDR3, as DNA: TGTGCCAGCTCGGGAAGAGGAAGAGCTAATGAGCAGTTCTTC.

This clone was counted only a few times. The chain employs TRBV5-5 and TRBJ1-1; TRBD1 is a possible D gene (6 bases). The CDR3 is 17 residues long. Germline CDR1 and CDR2: SGHKS and YYEKEE (reference sequence). Trimming shortened V by 4 bases and J by 6 bases, and 25 bases separated the two germline ends. The CDR3 DNA sequence: TGTGCCAGCAGCCAAAAAACTGACAGGCCGCTTAATCCTGAAGCTTTCTTT. This gives the protein CASSQKTDRPLNPEAFF. Filled out from reference TRBV5-5 and TRBJ1-1, the complete variable domain reads DAGVTQSPTHLIKTRGQQVTLRCSPISGHKSVSWYQQVLGQGPQFIFQYYEKEERGRGNFPDRFSARQFPNYSSELNVNALLLGDSALYLCASSQKTDRPLNPEAFFGQGTRLTVV.

The rearrangement joins TRBV27 to TRBJ1-6; unclear D gene. V lost 6 bases and J lost 6, with 12 bases in between. The CDR3 runs 14 residues. Germline V lookup: CDR1 MNHEY, CDR2 SMNVEV (reference sequence). In DNA, the CDR3 is TGTGCCAGCAGCCCCGGAGGTTTTAATTCACCCCTCCACTTT. Translated: CASSPGGFNSPLHF.

The chain combines TRBV4-1 with TRBJ1-2, with TRBD1 matching 9 bases. The CDR3 length is 15 residues. Losses at the gene ends were 4 bases for V and 0 bases for J; bases not matched to a gene: 3. In germline, CDR1 is MGHRA, CDR2 YSYEKL. The CDR3 DNA sequence: TGCGCCAGCAGCCTGGGGACAGGGACTAACTATGGCTACACCTTC. Its translation: CASSLGTGTNYGYTF.

This clone has more than one count but fewer than ten. The chain recombines TRBV21-1 with TRBJ1-4; TRBD1 is the table's D call, not checked against the DNA. TRBV21-1 has pseudogene status. The CDR3 spans 19 residues. CDR3 region: CASSKKVGQAKATNEKLFF. The CDR3 coding sequence is TGTGCCAGCAGCAAAAAGGTTGGACAGGCTAAGGCAACTAATGAAAAACTGTTTTTT.

This clone was found once. The chain links TRBV6-6 to TRBJ1-6; D gene unclear. There are 14 residues in the CDR3. Trimming left V 6 bases short and J 6 bases short, with 12 bases between. The germline CDR1 and CDR2 sequences are MNHNY and SVGAGI (reference sequence). The CDR3 DNA sequence: TGTGCCAGCAGCCAATTACAGAGTAATTCACCCCTCCACTTT. Its protein is CASSQLQSNSPLHF.

This sequence joins TRBV11-2 and TRBJ1-3; D uncertain. The germline V gene has CDR1 SGHAT and CDR2 FQNNGV. CDR3 length: 13 amino acids. Trimming shortened V by 7 bases and J by 0 bases, and 7 bases separated the two germline ends. Here the CDR3 reads CASTGDSGNTIYF. The DNA of the CDR3 is TGTGCCAGCACCGGAGACTCTGGAAACACCATATATTTT.

This clone was recorded a few times. CDR3 sequence reads: CASSSPASSSTDTQYF. CDR3 in DNA: TGTGCCAGCAGTTCGCCGGCTAGCTCTAGCACAGATACGCAGTATTTT. The V gene is TRBV28, the J gene TRBJ2-3; TRBD2 might be the D (5 bases). Trimming left V 4 bases short and J 0 bases short, with 14 bases between. The CDR3 contains 16 residues. Per the germline V gene, CDR1 is MDHEN and CDR2 is SYDVKM.

The chain couples TRBV5-1 to TRBJ2-5, with 10 bases identical to TRBD2. Germline-derived CDR1 and CDR2 are SGHRS and YFSETQ. The CDR3 spans 13 residues. V lost 4 bases, J lost 7 bases, and 4 bases stayed unmatched. CDR3 sequence (DNA): TGCGCCAGCAGCCTAGCGGGAGCGGCGACCCAGTACTTC. Amino acids: CASSLAGAATQYF.

The sample holds one count of this clone. This sequence joins TRBV19 and TRBJ2-1; 7 positions match TRBD1. Germline V gene data show CDR1 as LNHDA and CDR2 as SQIVND (reference sequence). The CDR3 covers 15 residues. Trimming took 0 bases from V and 5 from J; bases not matched to a gene: 4. The CDR3 loop reads CASSIDRGNNNEQFF. The CDR3, as DNA: TGTGCCAGTAGTATAGACAGGGGGAATAACAATGAGCAGTTCTTC.

The rearrangement links TRBV19 to TRBJ1-4; TRBD1 matches at 11 bases. Trimming cost V 6 bases and J 2 bases; bases outside gene matches: 2. The CDR3 sequence is 15 residues long. In germline, CDR1 is LNHDA, CDR2 SQIVND (reference sequence). CDR3 sequence: CASSGQGATNEKLFF. CDR3 bases: TGTGCCAGTAGCGGACAGGGGGCCACTAATGAAAAACTGTTTTTT. Filled out from reference TRBV19 and TRBJ1-4, the complete variable domain reads DGGITQSPKYLFRKEGQNVTLSCEQNLNHDAMYWYRQDPGQGLRLIYYSQIVNDFQKGDIAEGYSVSREKKESFPLTVTSAQKNPTAFYLCASSGQGATNEKLFFGSGTQLSVL.

The chain joins TRBV10-1 to TRBJ1-5; D is undetermined. Deletions cut 7 bases from V and 5 bases from J, with 24 bases between. The germline gives CDR1 WNHNN, CDR2 SYGVQD (reference sequence). The length of the CDR3 is 17 residues. DNA of the CDR3: TGCGCCAGCAAAGTCGGTCCCGGCAGGCGGGCGGATCAGCCCCAGCATTTT. Its translation is CASKVGPGRRADQPQHF.

The V and J genes are TRBV5-6 and TRBJ2-2; weak D call: TRBD1 (5 bases). The CDR3 sequence is 14 residues long. The V gene's germline CDR1 is SGHDT and CDR2 YYEEEE. V lost 4 bases, J lost 7 bases, and 14 bases lay in between. CDR3 in amino acids: CASSLNLGLGELFF. CDR3 nucleotide sequence: TGTGCCAGCAGCCTCAACTTGGGGCTCGGGGAGCTGTTTTTT. Complete variable domain (other parts from reference TRBV5-6 and TRBJ2-2): DAGVTQSPTHLIKTRGQQVTLRCSPKSGHDTVSWYQQALGQGPQFIFQYYEEEERQRGNFPDRFSGHQFPNYSSELNVNALLLGDSALYLCASSLNLGLGELFFGEGSRLTVL.

The chain combines TRBV2 with TRBJ1-2; D perhaps matches TRBD1 (6 bases). CDR1 is SNHLY, CDR2 FYNNEI, per germline. The CDR3 extends over 11 amino acids. Trimming cost V 7 bases and J 6 bases, with 9 bases left between them. In nucleotides, the CDR3 is TGTGCCAGCAACAGGGCGGATGGCTACACCTTC. This sequence encodes CASNRADGYTF.

The count of this clone is one. The genes are TRBV5-5 and TRBJ1-4; no reliable D call. V was shortened by 2 bases and J by 5 bases, with 13 bases between the two germline ends. In germline, CDR1 is SGHKS, CDR2 YYEKEE (reference sequence). This CDR3 is 15 amino acids long. Here the CDR3 DNA reads TGTGCCAGCAGCTTTCGAGCTAATACGAATGAAAAACTGTTTTTT. This translates into CASSFRANTNEKLFF.

The chain carries TRBV5-6 and TRBJ1-1; 9 bases agree with TRBD1. Germline V CDR1 and CDR2: SGHDT, YYEEEE. V gave up 5 bases and J gave up 4 bases; unmatched junction bases: 9. There are 15 residues in the CDR3. CDR3 protein: CASRATGGAFTEAFF. The CDR3 DNA is TGTGCCAGCAGGGCTACAGGGGGCGCATTCACTGAAGCTTTCTTT.

The chain recombines TRBV12-3 or TRBV12-4 with TRBJ1-1; no firm D call. With 2 bases removed from V and 4 bases from J, the gap between germline ends came to 5 bases. The CDR3 covers 12 residues. CDR3 sequence reads: CASSLRSTEAFF. As DNA, the CDR3 is TGTGCCAGCAGTTTAAGGAGCACTGAAGCTTTCTTT.

In DNA form, the CDR3 reads TGCGCCAGCAGCTTGATGACAGGGCCAAACACTGAAGCTTTCTTT. Translating gives CASSLMTGPNTEAFF. The rearrangement joins TRBV5-1 to TRBJ1-1; 7 positions agree with TRBD1. V was clipped by 1 base and J by 2 bases; unmatched bases: 5. The germline V gene encodes CDR1 SGHRS and CDR2 YFSETQ. There are 15 residues in the CDR3. Variable domain in full (rest from reference TRBV5-1 and TRBJ1-1): KAGVTQTPRYLIKTRGQQVTLSCSPISGHRSVSWYQQTPGQGLQFLFEYFSETQRNKGNFPGRFSGRQFSNSRSEMNVSTLELGDSALYLCASSLMTGPNTEAFFGQGTRLTVV.

J is TRBJ2-3 and V is TRBV6-1; 10 positions agree with TRBD2. This CDR3 is 18 amino acids long. With V trimmed by 4 bases and J by 0 bases, 10 bases remained unmatched. Germline CDR1 and CDR2: MNHNS and SASEGT. CDR3 DNA: TGTGCCAGCAGTGGGGCTAGCGGGGGCCGTGCTAGCACAGATACGCAGTATTTT. This codes for CASSGASGGRASTDTQYF.